The 2 T cell receptor beta chains reported below all come from one sample, sequenced in a study of OX40 agonist ivuxolimab in advanced cancers. The repertoire was sequenced with immunoSEQ multiplex PCR; TCRdb's copy has only in-frame clones and lacks some. The data contain roughly 86,000 clones, 90% of them seen just once; the ten biggest clones take up about 0.7%. Sequences were derived from CD4+ or CD8+ T cells sorted from blood, sampled in a trial of the OX40 agonist ivuxolimab. The receptors come from an adult with an advanced solid tumor such as melanoma, head and neck, liver or kidney cancer.

Worth noting for this clone: This sample includes further DNA sequences coding for the same CDR3. The genes are TRBV18 and TRBJ1-2; 7 positions match TRBD1. The germline V gene encodes CDR1 KGHSH and CDR2 LQKENI. This CDR3 has 14 residues. The ends lost 3 bases at V and 4 bases at J; junction bases unmatched: 5. The CDR3: CASSPSGQAYGYTF. CDR3 bases: TGTGCCAGCTCACCCTCTGGACAGGCCTATGGCTACACCTTC.

J is TRBJ2-3 and V is TRBV4-2, with no clear D. CDR1 is LGHNA and CDR2 is YNFKEQ in the germline V gene. The V end was cut by 1 base, the J end by 2 bases, with 10 bases between. The CDR3 spans 15 residues. The CDR3 here is CASSQAEGTTDTQYF. CDR3 sequence (DNA): TGTGCCAGCAGCCAAGCGGAAGGCACCACAGATACGCAGTATTTT.